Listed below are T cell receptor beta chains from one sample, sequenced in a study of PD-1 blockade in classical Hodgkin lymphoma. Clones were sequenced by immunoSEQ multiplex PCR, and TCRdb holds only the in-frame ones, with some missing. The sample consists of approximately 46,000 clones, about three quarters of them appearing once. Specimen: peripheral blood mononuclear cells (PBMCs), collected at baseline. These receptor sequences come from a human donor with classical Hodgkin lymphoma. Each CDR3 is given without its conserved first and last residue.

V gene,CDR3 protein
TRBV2,ASSEDYRGTEAF
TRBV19,ASSIGTNRVYEQY
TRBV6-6,ASRRVNYGYT
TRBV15,ATSRDLAAPSTDTQY
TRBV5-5,ASSWEGIHTGELF
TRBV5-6,ASRTRQGVMDGYT
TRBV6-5,ASSFQGQGYT
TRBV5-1,ASREGTTNTEAF
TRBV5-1,ASSRFGGGESTEAF
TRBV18,ASSRSDAPGANVLT
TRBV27,ASRPPERVNEQF
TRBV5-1,ASSLTDTGELF
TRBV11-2,ASSLAGDIRDGYT
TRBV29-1,SAGGQALNTEAF
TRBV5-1,ASSLGWGGSTGELF
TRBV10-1,ASSETGSFTGELF
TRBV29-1,SGGQGRNGYT